In this sample, the clone carrying this T cell receptor beta chain turned up a few times. Antigen: not known. Unique molecular identifiers were incorporated during preparation of the TCRbeta library. MiXCR was run by TCRdb on the PCR reads, yielding one entry per CDR3 protein. The data hold 800,000 to 1,000,000 distinct CDR3 sequences, with about 29% observed a single time. The sample comes from a study of T-cell reconstitution after alpha-beta-depleted transplantation in children. The study, taken as a whole, reports: Several patients had high TCRbeta diversity at day 60; it came from surviving recipient T cells and thymic progenitors. The origin of alpha-beta T cells about two months after transplant was reportedly several hundred expanded graft clones. When one year had passed after transplant, most T-cell counts and diversity came from newly produced T cells.

The origin of this receptor is a boy younger than two who had a stem cell transplant for SCID, so the T cells may come from the graft donor. The specimen was PBMCs, mostly from graft donor cells, collected 360 days after TCRalphabeta/CD19-depleted stem cell transplant.

This CDR3 is CASSPVDRGYNEQFF. CDR3 nucleotides: TGTGCCAGCAGCCCTGTCGACAGGGGCTACAATGAGCAGTTCTTC. The chain joins TRBV9 to TRBJ2-1; TRBD1 agrees at 8 bases. V lost 4 bases to trimming and J lost 3 bases; unmatched junction nucleotides: 6. The germline gives CDR1 SGDLS, CDR2 YYNGEE. The CDR3 consists of 15 residues.